These 28 T cell receptor beta chains were all obtained from the same sample, sequenced in a study of identical twins. TCRdb recomputed calls from the 5' RACE reads with MiXCR, one row per CDR3 protein. Here the sample spans nearly 650,000 distinct CDR3 sequences, around 7.4% being singletons. The same data also went into a second study, on yellow fever vaccine responses in identical twins.

Sequencing was done on a sample of PBMCs. The receptors were sampled from a woman aged 18-29 years in good health.

There are many counts of this clonotype. V gene TRBV5-1 combines with J gene TRBJ1-5, with D maybe TRBD1 (6 bases). The germline CDR1 and CDR2 sequences are SGHRS and YFSETQ. CDR3 length equals 16 residues. The V gene lost 0 bases and the J gene lost 0 bases, with 10 bases spanning the gap. The CDR3 protein is CASSLGPGDSNQPQHF. The CDR3 bases are TGCGCCAGCAGCTTGGGTCCAGGGGATAGCAATCAGCCCCAGCATTTT.

CDR3 coding DNA: TGTGCCAGCAGCGTGAAGGGGGGGCCCCAGTACTTC. This gives the protein CASSVKGGPQYF. This chain links TRBV9 with TRBJ2-7; possibly TRBD2 for D (7 bases). Deletions cut 2 bases from V and 10 bases from J, with 13 bases between. The CDR3 length is 12 residues. Germline-derived CDR1 and CDR2 are SGDLS and YYNGEE.

Many counts were recorded for this clonotype. The chain links TRBV4-1 to TRBJ1-1; 7 bases fit TRBD1. CDR1 MGHRA and CDR2 YSYEKL come from the germline V gene. The length of the CDR3 is 15 residues. With 2 bases clipped from V and 5 bases from J, the junction kept 8 bases outside the gene matches. DNA of the CDR3: TGCGCCAGCAGCCAACATGACCTACAGGGGACTGAAGCTTTCTTT. Its protein is CASSQHDLQGTEAFF.

V usage is TRBV9 and J usage is TRBJ2-7; D gene unclear. The CDR3 totals 15 residues. Germline CDR1 is SGDLS and CDR2 is YYNGEE. V was clipped by 0 bases and J by 3 bases, with 13 bases between them. The CDR3 here is CASSVGRAMGYEQYF. The CDR3 bases are TGTGCCAGCAGCGTAGGTCGAGCTATGGGCTACGAGCAGTACTTC.

This clonotype has only a few counts. J is TRBJ1-6 and V is TRBV10-3; TRBD1 matches at 11 bases. The V segment lost 6 bases and the J segment 10 bases; nucleotides outside the gene matches: 5. This CDR3 spans 14 amino acids. Germline V gives CDR1 ENHRY, CDR2 SYGVKD. The CDR3 reads CAISRDRGNSPLHF. As DNA, the CDR3 is TGTGCCATCAGCCGGGACAGGGGGAACTCACCCCTCCACTTT.

V and J are TRBV29-1 and TRBJ2-3; tentative D call: TRBD2 (5 bases). The germline V gene has CDR1 SQVTM and CDR2 ANQGSEA. V was trimmed by 4 bases and J by 0 bases, leaving 14 bases between them. The length of the CDR3 is 15 residues. The CDR3 protein is CSVGEGRTSTDTQYF. The CDR3 DNA reads as TGCAGCGTTGGAGAGGGCAGAACTAGCACAGATACGCAGTATTTT.

The chain is built from TRBV20-1 and TRBJ2-7, with 8 positions matching TRBD1. The junction had 4 bases not matched to a gene; V was cut back by 0 bases and J by 3 bases. The CDR3 is 14 residues long. Looked up from germline, CDR1 is DFQATT and CDR2 is SNEGSKA (reference sequence). CDR3 sequence reads: CSARDGQGHYEQYF. The CDR3 region has the DNA TGCAGTGCTAGAGATGGACAGGGACACTACGAGCAGTACTTC.

V gene TRBV6-1 combines with J gene TRBJ1-4; no firm D call. From germline, CDR1 is MNHNS and CDR2 SASEGT. The CDR3 loop spans 15 amino acids. In DNA, the CDR3 is TGTGCGGCGTTTGGCAGCGGAGCGACTAATGAAAAACTGTTTTTT. Its protein is CAAFGSGATNEKLFF.

V usage is TRBV19 and J usage is TRBJ1-5; tentative D call: TRBD1 (6 bases). Trimming took off 5 bases at V and 4 bases at J, with 15 bases between the two ends. The germline CDR1 and CDR2 sequences are LNHDA and SQIVND (reference sequence). This CDR3 comprises 15 residues. DNA of the CDR3: TGTGCCAGTAGTTCTGGAGGGGGGTTGAATCAGCCCCAGCATTTT. Its protein product is CASSSGGGLNQPQHF.

This clonotype was observed at least ten times. V is TRBV7-9 and J is TRBJ2-5; either TRBD1 or TRBD2 may supply D (5 bases each). This CDR3 has 15 amino acids. Germline assignment: CDR1 SEHNR and CDR2 FQNEAQ (reference sequence). Trimming cost V 3 bases and J 0 bases, with 11 bases left between them. The CDR3 nucleotides read TGTGCCAGCAGCTTCCCCGGGACCAACCAAGAGACCCAGTACTTC. This codes for CASSFPGTNQETQYF.

The chain is built from TRBV20-1 and TRBJ2-3, with 10 bases fitting TRBD2. The V gene's germline CDR1 is DFQATT and CDR2 SNEGSKA (reference sequence). The CDR3 is 15 residues long. The V gene end was trimmed by 5 bases and the J gene end by 3 bases; junction bases not matched to a gene: 8. CDR3 nucleotides: TGCAGTGCTCACCTAGCGGGAGCGGGGACAGATACGCAGTATTTT. Translating gives CSAHLAGAGTDTQYF.

This clonotype was seen once. This chain uses TRBV6-1 with TRBJ1-1, with TRBD1 identical over 9 bases. Germline V lookup: CDR1 MNHNS, CDR2 SASEGT. The ends lost 6 bases at V and 3 bases at J; junction bases unmatched: 5. The CDR3 runs to 14 residues. In nucleotides, the CDR3 is TGTGCCAGCAGGGCCGGGACAGGGTACACTGAAGCTTTCTTT. It specifies CASRAGTGYTEAFF.

This rearrangement joins TRBV6-1 to TRBJ2-3, with TRBD2 as a possible D gene (6 bases). The germline CDR1 and CDR2 sequences are MNHNS and SASEGT. Trimming removed 3 bases at V and 2 bases at J, with 15 bases between. This CDR3 contains 16 residues. The DNA for the CDR3 is TGTGCCAGCAGTGATTGGGGCGGGATTAACACAGATACGCAGTATTTT. Protein product: CASSDWGGINTDTQYF.

The V and J genes are TRBV12-3 or TRBV12-4 and TRBJ2-1; TRBD2 agrees at 11 bases. The CDR3 runs 19 residues. The CDR3 DNA is TGTACCATCAGCCCCTTCGGTAGCGGGAGGGGGGAACGGTACAATGAGCAGTTCTTC. It yields the protein CTISPFGSGRGERYNEQFF.

This clonotype was seen at least ten times. This rearrangement joins TRBV4-1 to TRBJ2-1; 8 positions match TRBD2. With V trimmed by 4 bases and J by 4 bases, 9 bases remained unmatched. This CDR3 region has 16 residues. The germline V gene encodes CDR1 MGHRA and CDR2 YSYEKL. The CDR3 nucleotides are TGCGCCAGCAGCCTTTTTGGACTAGCCGGGTACAATGAGCAGTTCTTC. Protein product: CASSLFGLAGYNEQFF.

The V call is TRBV29-1, the J call TRBJ2-7; 12 bases agree with TRBD2. The CDR3 is 15 amino acids. The J segment lost 0 bases and the V segment lost 5 bases, leaving 5 bases of the junction unmatched. In germline, CDR1 is SQVTM, CDR2 ANQGSEA. The CDR3: CSVSGLAGSSYEQYF. DNA of the CDR3: TGCAGCGTTTCAGGACTAGCGGGGAGCTCCTACGAGCAGTACTTC.

CDR3 region: CASSQDNGPFNEQFF. In DNA form, the CDR3 reads TGTGCCAGCAGCCAAGATAACGGCCCATTTAATGAGCAGTTCTTC. V gene TRBV3-1 combines with J gene TRBJ2-1; D is ambiguous. The CDR3 has 15 residues. Trimming cost V 0 bases and J 7 bases, with 13 bases left between them. Germline values: CDR1 LGHDT, CDR2 YNNKEL (reference sequence).

This clonotype occurred many times. This chain joins TRBV29-1 and TRBJ2-3; 11 nucleotides match TRBD2. V shed 6 bases and J 4 bases; nucleotides not matched to a gene: 9. This CDR3 contains 15 residues. The germline V gene encodes CDR1 SQVTM and CDR2 ANQGSEA. The chain's CDR3 is CSVTTSGSPPDTQYF. CDR3 bases: TGCAGCGTGACTACTAGCGGGAGTCCACCAGATACGCAGTATTTT.

The gene calls are TRBV5-1 and TRBJ2-7; no definite D call. This CDR3 is built from 15 residues. The V and J ends lost 0 bases and 4 bases respectively, with 14 bases between them. Per germline, CDR1 SGHRS and CDR2 YFSETQ. CDR3 sequence (DNA): TGCGCCAGCAGCTTGGGTCCCTCGGCAGGATACGAGCAGTACGTC. Its protein is CASSLGPSAGYEQYV.

The chain couples TRBV3-1 to TRBJ1-5, with D perhaps TRBD1 (6 bases). Germline V lookup: CDR1 LGHDT, CDR2 YNNKEL (reference sequence). Trimming pared 4 bases from V and 4 bases from J, leaving 14 bases between. This CDR3 region has 15 residues. In DNA, the CDR3 is TGTGCCAGCAGCCGGGAGTGGGGGGCGAATCAGCCCCAGCATTTT. It translates to CASSREWGANQPQHF. The entire variable domain, with the rest obtained from reference TRBV3-1 and TRBJ1-5, is as follows: DTAVSQTPKYLVTQMGNDKSIKCEQNLGHDTMYWYKQDSKKFLKIMFSYNNKELIINETVPNRFSPKSPDKAHLNLHINSLELGDSAVYFCASSREWGANQPQHFGDGTRLSIL.

This chain joins TRBV2 and TRBJ2-1; TRBD2 matches 8 bases. Germline trimming cut 1 base from V and 1 base from J; bases unmatched to any gene: 15. CDR1 is SNHLY and CDR2 is FYNNEI in the germline V gene. The CDR3 is made up of 20 amino acids. The CDR3 reads CASSEGASGYRDGSYNEQFF. The CDR3 DNA follows: TGTGCCAGCAGTGAAGGGGCTAGCGGGTATCGGGACGGGTCCTACAATGAGCAGTTCTTC.

This clonotype was picked up many times. This chain joins TRBV3-1 and TRBJ2-1, with D possibly being TRBD2 (5 bases). Looked up from germline, CDR1 is LGHDT and CDR2 is YNNKEL (reference sequence). The length of the CDR3 is 14 residues. V lost 4 bases and J 7 bases, leaving 14 bases between the germline ends. The DNA for the CDR3 is TGTGCCAGCAGCCGAACTAGGACTGGAAATGAGCAGTTCTTC. This encodes CASSRTRTGNEQFF.

This clonotype was seen a handful of times. J is TRBJ2-5 and V is TRBV24-1, with D possibly being TRBD2 (6 bases). The CDR3 is 15 residues long. Germline V gene lookup returns CDR1 KGHDR and CDR2 SFDVKD. Trimming took 5 bases from V and 1 from J, leaving 13 bases between them. The CDR3 spells CATSGVGSLQETQYF. CDR3 DNA sequence: TGTGCCACCAGTGGTGTCGGGAGCCTCCAAGAGACCCAGTACTTC.

This clonotype was observed a few times. The chain carries TRBV5-6 and TRBJ1-4; no clear D gene. Germline V CDR1 and CDR2: SGHDT, YYEEEE. The CDR3 covers 14 residues. Trimming stripped 0 bases from V and 4 bases from J, with 7 bases between. CDR3 protein: CASSLGSFNEKLFF. CDR3 in DNA: TGTGCCAGCAGCTTGGGGAGCTTTAATGAAAAACTGTTTTTT.

The chain carries TRBV7-8 and TRBJ2-3; D perhaps matches TRBD2 (5 bases). V lost 0 bases, J lost 1 base, and 11 bases lay in between. The CDR3 is made up of 16 amino acids. CDR1 and CDR2 from the germline V gene are SGHVS and FQNEAQ. CDR3 sequence: CASSLARDGGTDTQYF. In DNA form, the CDR3 reads TGTGCCAGCAGCTTAGCGCGTGACGGGGGCACAGATACGCAGTATTTT.

This clonotype has more than one count but fewer than ten. The J gene is TRBJ1-1, the V gene TRBV12-3 or TRBV12-4, with a possible D match to TRBD1 (6 bases). The CDR3 contains 15 residues. The V end was cut by 5 bases, the J end by 1 base, with 14 bases between. The CDR3 DNA reads TGTGCCAGCAGTGCCCTGACAGGAGCGAACACTGAAGCTTTCTTT. Translating gives CASSALTGANTEAFF.

Ten or more counts support this clonotype. The CDR3 nucleotides read TGTGCCAGCAGCTTGGGTGGGAGTAGAGACAATGAGCAGTTCTTC. Its translation: CASSLGGSRDNEQFF. The chain carries TRBV5-5 and TRBJ2-1; a possible D gene is TRBD2 (5 bases). V lost 0 bases and J lost 5, with 12 bases in between. CDR1 SGHKS and CDR2 YYEKEE come from the germline V gene (reference sequence). The CDR3 covers 15 residues.

There are a few counts of this clonotype. The chain recombines TRBV7-9 with TRBJ2-3; TRBD2 might be the D (6 bases). Trimming removed 5 bases at V and 0 bases at J, with 12 bases between. Germline CDR1 is SEHNR and CDR2 is FQNEAQ (reference sequence). The CDR3 spans 15 residues. The DNA of the CDR3 is TGTGCCAGCAGCCTAACTAGCACAAGCACAGATACGCAGTATTTT. This gives the protein CASSLTSTSTDTQYF.